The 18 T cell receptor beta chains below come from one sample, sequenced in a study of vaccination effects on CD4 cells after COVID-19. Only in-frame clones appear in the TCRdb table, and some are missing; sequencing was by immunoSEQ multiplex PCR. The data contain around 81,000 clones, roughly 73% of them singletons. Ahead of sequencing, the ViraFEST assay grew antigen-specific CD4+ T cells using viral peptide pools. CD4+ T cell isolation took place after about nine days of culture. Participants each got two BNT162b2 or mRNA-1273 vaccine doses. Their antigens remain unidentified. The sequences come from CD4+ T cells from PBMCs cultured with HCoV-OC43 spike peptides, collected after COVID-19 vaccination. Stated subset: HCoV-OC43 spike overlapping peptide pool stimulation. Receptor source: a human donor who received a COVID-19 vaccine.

The CDR3 reads CAISRQPRGTYEQYV. As DNA, the CDR3 is TGTGCCATCAGTAGGCAGCCCCGAGGGACCTACGAGCAGTACGTC. The chain employs TRBV10-3 and TRBJ2-7; D may be TRBD2 (5 bases). The CDR3 spans 15 residues. Trimming left V 5 bases short and J 2 bases short, with 16 bases between. The germline V gene has CDR1 ENHRY and CDR2 SYGVKD.

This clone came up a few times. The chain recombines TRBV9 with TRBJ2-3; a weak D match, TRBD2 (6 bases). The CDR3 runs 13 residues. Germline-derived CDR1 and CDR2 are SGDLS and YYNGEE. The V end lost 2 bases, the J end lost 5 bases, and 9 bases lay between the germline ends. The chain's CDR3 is CASSVMGGDTQYF. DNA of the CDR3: TGTGCCAGCAGCGTTATGGGGGGAGATACGCAGTATTTT. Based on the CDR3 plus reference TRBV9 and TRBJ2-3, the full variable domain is DSGVTQTPKHLITATGQRVTLRCSPRSGDLSVYWYQQSLDQGLQFLIQYYNGEERAKGNILERFSAQQFPDLHSELNLSSLELGDSALYFCASSVMGGDTQYFGPGTRLTVL.

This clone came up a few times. CDR3 nucleotide sequence: TGTGCCAGTTGTGGACAGCGCACAGATACGCAGTATTTT. Translated: CASCGQRTDTQYF. J is TRBJ2-3 and V is TRBV7-2, with a weak D call TRBD1 (6 bases). The V end lost 9 bases, the J end lost 1 base, and 11 bases lay between the germline ends. CDR1 and CDR2 (germline): SGHTA, FQGNSA. The CDR3 runs 13 residues.

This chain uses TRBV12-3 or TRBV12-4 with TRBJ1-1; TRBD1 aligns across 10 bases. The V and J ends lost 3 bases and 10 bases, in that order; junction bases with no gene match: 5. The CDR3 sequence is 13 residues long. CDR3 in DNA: TGTGCCAGCAGTTTGCGACAGGGGGCGGGAGCTTTCTTT. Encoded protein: CASSLRQGAGAFF.

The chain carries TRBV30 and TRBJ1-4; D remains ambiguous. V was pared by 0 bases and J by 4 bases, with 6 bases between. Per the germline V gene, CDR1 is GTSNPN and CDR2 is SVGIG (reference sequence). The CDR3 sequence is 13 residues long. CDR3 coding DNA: TGTGCCTGGAGTGTTTCACATAATGAAAAACTGTTTTTT. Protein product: CAWSVSHNEKLFF. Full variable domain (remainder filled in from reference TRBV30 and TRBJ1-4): SQTIHQWPATLVQPVGSPLSLECTVEGTSNPNLYWYRQAAGRGLQLLFYSVGIGQISSEVPQNLSASRPQDRQFILSSKKLLLSDSGFYLCAWSVSHNEKLFFGSGTQLSVL.

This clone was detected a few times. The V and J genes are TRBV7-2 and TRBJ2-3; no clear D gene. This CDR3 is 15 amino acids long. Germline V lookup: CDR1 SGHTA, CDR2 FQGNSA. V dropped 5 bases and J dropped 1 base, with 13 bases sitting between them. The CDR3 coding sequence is TGTGCCAGCAGCACCCAAGAGGCTGGCACAGATACGCAGTATTTT. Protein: CASSTQEAGTDTQYF.

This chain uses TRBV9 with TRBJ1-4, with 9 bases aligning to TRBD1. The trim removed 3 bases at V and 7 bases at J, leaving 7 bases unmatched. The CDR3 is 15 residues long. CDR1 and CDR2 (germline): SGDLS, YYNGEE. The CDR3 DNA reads TGTGCCAGCAGCGGTCCGGGACAGGGACGTGAAAAACTGTTTTTT. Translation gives CASSGPGQGREKLFF.

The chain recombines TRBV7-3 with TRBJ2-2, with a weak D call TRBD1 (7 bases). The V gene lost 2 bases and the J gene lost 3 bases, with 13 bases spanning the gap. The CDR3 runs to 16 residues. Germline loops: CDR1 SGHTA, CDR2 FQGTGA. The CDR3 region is CASSLQPRGDTGELFF. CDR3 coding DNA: TGTGCCAGCAGCTTACAGCCCAGGGGGGACACCGGGGAGCTGTTTTTT. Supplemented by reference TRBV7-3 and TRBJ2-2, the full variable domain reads GAGVSQTPSNKVTEKGKYVELRCDPISGHTALYWYRQSLGQGPEFLIYFQGTGAADDSGLPNDRFFAVRPEGSVSTLKIQRTERGDSAVYLCASSLQPRGDTGELFFGEGSRLTVL.

In DNA, the CDR3 is TGTGCCAGCAGCTTAACACAGGGAGTGAATGAGCAGTTCTTC. Protein: CASSLTQGVNEQFF. J is TRBJ2-1 and V is TRBV7-2, with D perhaps matching TRBD1 (6 bases). The V end was cut by 2 bases, the J end by 7 bases, with 12 bases between. The CDR3 runs to 14 residues. Germline values: CDR1 SGHTA, CDR2 FQGNSA. The entire variable domain, with the rest obtained from reference TRBV7-2 and TRBJ2-1, is as follows: GAGVSQSPSNKVTEKGKDVELRCDPISGHTALYWYRQSLGQGLEFLIYFQGNSAPDKSGLPSDRFSAERTGGSVSTLTIQRTQQEDSAVYLCASSLTQGVNEQFFGPGTRLTVL.

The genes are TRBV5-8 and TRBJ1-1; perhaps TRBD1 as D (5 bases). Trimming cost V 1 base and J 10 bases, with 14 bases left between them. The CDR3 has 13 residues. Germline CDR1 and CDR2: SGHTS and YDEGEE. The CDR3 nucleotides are TGTGCCAGCAGCTTGTTGGCGGGGCGGGGAGCTTTCTTT. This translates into CASSLLAGRGAFF.

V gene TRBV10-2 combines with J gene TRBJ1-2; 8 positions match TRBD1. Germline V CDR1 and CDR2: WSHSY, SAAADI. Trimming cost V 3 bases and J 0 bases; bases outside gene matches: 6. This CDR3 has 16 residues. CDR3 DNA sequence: TGCGCCAGCAGTGATACAGGGGGGGAAGCTAACTATGGCTACACCTTC. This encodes CASSDTGGEANYGYTF.

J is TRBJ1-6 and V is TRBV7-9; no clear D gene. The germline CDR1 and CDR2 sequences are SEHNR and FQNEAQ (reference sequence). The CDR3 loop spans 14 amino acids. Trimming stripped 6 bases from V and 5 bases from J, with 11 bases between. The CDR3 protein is CASSPDGNNSPLHF. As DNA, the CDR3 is TGTGCCAGCAGTCCGGACGGGAATAATTCACCCCTCCACTTT. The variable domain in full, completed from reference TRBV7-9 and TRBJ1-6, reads DTGVSQNPRHKITKRGQNVTFRCDPISEHNRLYWYRQTLGQGPEFLTYFQNEAQLEKSRLLSDRFSAERPKGSFSTLEIQRTEQGDSAMYLCASSPDGNNSPLHFGNGTRLTVT.

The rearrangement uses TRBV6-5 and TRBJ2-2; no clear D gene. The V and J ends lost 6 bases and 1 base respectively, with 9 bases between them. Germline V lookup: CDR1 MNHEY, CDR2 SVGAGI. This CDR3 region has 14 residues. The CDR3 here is CASRFARNTGELFF. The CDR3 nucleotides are TGTGCCAGCAGATTTGCACGGAACACCGGGGAGCTGTTTTTT.

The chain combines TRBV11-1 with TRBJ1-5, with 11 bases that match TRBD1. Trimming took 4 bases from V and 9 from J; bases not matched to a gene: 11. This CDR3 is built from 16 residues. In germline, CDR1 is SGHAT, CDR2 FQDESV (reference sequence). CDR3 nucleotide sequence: TGTGCCAGCAGCTCCGGGACAGGGGGTTTGACGTCGCCCCAGCATTTT. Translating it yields CASSSGTGGLTSPQHF.

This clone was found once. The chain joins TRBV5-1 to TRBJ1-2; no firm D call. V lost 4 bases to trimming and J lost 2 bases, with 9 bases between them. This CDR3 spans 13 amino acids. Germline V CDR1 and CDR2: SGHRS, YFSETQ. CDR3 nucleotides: TGCGCCAGCAGCCTGACGGTGAACTATGGCTACACCTTC. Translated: CASSLTVNYGYTF. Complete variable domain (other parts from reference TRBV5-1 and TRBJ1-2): KAGVTQTPRYLIKTRGQQVTLSCSPISGHRSVSWYQQTPGQGLQFLFEYFSETQRNKGNFPGRFSGRQFSNSRSEMNVSTLELGDSALYLCASSLTVNYGYTFGSGTRLTVV.

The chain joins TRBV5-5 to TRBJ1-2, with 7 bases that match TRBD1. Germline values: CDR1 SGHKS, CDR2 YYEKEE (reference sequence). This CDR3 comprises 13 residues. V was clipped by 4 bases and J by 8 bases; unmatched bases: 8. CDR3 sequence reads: CASSRDSVGGYTF. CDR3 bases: TGTGCCAGCAGCCGGGACAGCGTTGGCGGCTACACCTTC.

This CDR3 is CATALGAPGQFF. The CDR3 DNA sequence: TGTGCCACAGCGTTGGGGGCACCAGGGCAGTTCTTC. This chain uses TRBV21-1 with TRBJ2-1; the listed D gene, TRBD1, was not tested against the DNA. TRBV21-1 is a pseudogene locus. This CDR3 spans 12 amino acids.

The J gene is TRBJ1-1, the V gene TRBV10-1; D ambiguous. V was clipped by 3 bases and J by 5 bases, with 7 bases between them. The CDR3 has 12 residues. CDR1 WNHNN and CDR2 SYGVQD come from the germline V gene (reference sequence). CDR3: CASSDSRTEAFF. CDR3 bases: TGCGCCAGCAGTGATTCACGAACTGAAGCTTTCTTT.